One and the same sample provided the 28 T cell receptor beta chains below, sequenced in a study of control samples from healthy donors and cancer patients. Produced via immunoSEQ multiplex PCR; TCRdb's table is partial and in-frame only. The data contain approximately 130,000 clones, more than 75% of them singletons. Sequencing used blood. The receptors come from a man aged 55 to 69 in good health.

The V call is TRBV21-1, the J call TRBJ1-4. TRBV21-1 is classified as a pseudogene. This CDR3 comprises 15 residues. The CDR3 sequence is CASSQPGATNEKLFF. The CDR3 DNA reads as TGTGCCAGTTCCCAACCTGGGGCAACTAATGAAAAACTGTTTTTT.

V usage is TRBV6-5 and J usage is TRBJ1-2, with 7 nucleotides matching TRBD1. V was pared by 6 bases and J by 5 bases, with 6 bases of the junction left unmatched. Germline assignment: CDR1 MNHEY and CDR2 SVGAGI. The CDR3 sequence is 13 residues long. The DNA of the CDR3 is TGTGCCAGCAGACAAGACAGGGTTTATGGCTACACCTTC. It yields the protein CASRQDRVYGYTF.

As for this clone: At one boundary the junction diverges from the germline segment, which might be a read error. This chain links TRBV19 with TRBJ2-3, with TRBD2 matching over 7 bases. The CDR3 runs 14 residues. CDR1 is LNHDA, CDR2 SQIVND, per germline (reference sequence). The CDR3 region has the DNA TGTGCCAATAGTATAGACCTTCGCGGGGGTACGCAGTATTTT. Its protein is CANSIDLRGGTQYF.

The chain joins TRBV7-2 to TRBJ2-5; 7 nucleotides line up with TRBD1. The CDR3 is 15 amino acids. Germline V gives CDR1 SGHTA, CDR2 FQGNSA. With 4 bases clipped from V and 5 bases from J, the junction kept 10 bases outside the gene matches. Here the CDR3 reads CASSSQGTVVETQYF. For the CDR3, the DNA is TGTGCCAGCAGCTCGCAGGGGACAGTCGTCGAGACCCAGTACTTC.

The chain links TRBV29-1 to TRBJ2-7; the D call may be TRBD1 or TRBD2 (6 bases each). Germline V gene sequence: CDR1 SQVTM, CDR2 ANQGSEA. Trimming pared 5 bases from V and 0 bases from J, leaving 14 bases between. This CDR3 spans 14 amino acids. CDR3 region: CSVREQGSSYEQYF. The CDR3 nucleotides are TGCAGCGTTCGGGAGCAGGGGAGCTCCTACGAGCAGTACTTC.

This rearrangement joins TRBV12-3 or TRBV12-4 to TRBJ1-1, with D maybe TRBD1 (6 bases). V was shortened by 4 bases and J by 8 bases, with 11 bases between the two germline ends. The CDR3 has 12 amino acids. Here the CDR3 reads CASSWGQIEAFF. The CDR3 nucleotides are TGTGCCAGCAGTTGGGGGCAGATAGAAGCTTTCTTT.

The gene calls are TRBV11-2 and TRBJ2-7; 7 bases align to TRBD2. Germline trimming cut 6 bases from V and 7 bases from J; bases unmatched to any gene: 21. The germline gives CDR1 SGHAT, CDR2 FQNNGV. The CDR3 totals 17 residues. Here the CDR3 reads CASSPTPPKRGMGEQYF. The CDR3 DNA reads TGTGCCAGCAGTCCAACCCCTCCCAAGCGGGGAATGGGGGAGCAGTACTTC.

The gene calls are TRBV12-3 or TRBV12-4 and TRBJ1-2; D is unresolved. V was trimmed by 1 base and J by 4 bases, leaving 7 bases between them. The CDR3 contains 13 residues. The CDR3 protein is CASSLGGTYGYTF. The DNA for the CDR3 is TGTGCCAGCAGTTTAGGGGGTACCTATGGCTACACCTTC.

V gene TRBV28 combines with J gene TRBJ1-4, with a weak D call TRBD1 (5 bases). The CDR3 has 16 amino acids. Germline values: CDR1 MDHEN, CDR2 SYDVKM. The ends were cut back, 6 bases at V and 10 bases at J, with 24 bases in the middle. This chain's CDR3 is CASSNGGDASSGKLFF. The CDR3 bases are TGTGCCAGCAGCAATGGGGGGGACGCAAGTTCTGGAAAACTGTTTTTT.

V and J are TRBV3-1 (or the pseudogene TRBV3-2) and TRBJ1-5; possible D gene TRBD1, 6 bases. Germline V gene sequence: CDR1 LGHDT, CDR2 YNNKEL (reference sequence). The CDR3 is 19 residues long. V lost 0 bases and J 4 bases, leaving 22 bases between the germline ends. The CDR3 coding sequence is TGTGCCAGCAGCCAAGATCCCCGGGGGGCGAGGGGGGCGAATCAGCCCCAGCATTTT. This gives the protein CASSQDPRGARGANQPQHF.

J is TRBJ1-4 and V is TRBV3-1 (or the pseudogene TRBV3-2); D is possibly TRBD1 (5 bases). V gave up 4 bases and J gave up 7 bases, with 19 bases separating them. The CDR3 runs 16 residues. Germline V gene data show CDR1 as LGHDT and CDR2 as YNNKEL (reference sequence). The CDR3 spells CASSPGTSTLIEKLFF. CDR3 DNA: TGTGCCAGCAGCCCTGGGACTTCTACGTTAATTGAAAAACTGTTTTTT.

Here the CDR3 reads CASSSLGGVAETQYF. The CDR3 DNA sequence: TGTGCCAGCAGCTCCCTTGGTGGGGTAGCAGAGACCCAGTACTTC. The chain links TRBV9 to TRBJ2-5; D is unclear. This CDR3 spans 15 amino acids. The V end lost 4 bases, the J end lost 4 bases, and 17 bases lay between the germline ends. Germline CDR1 reads SGDLS; CDR2 reads YYNGEE.

V is TRBV10-1 and J is TRBJ1-5, with 9 bases fitting TRBD1. The trim removed 5 bases at V and 7 bases at J, leaving 6 bases unmatched. The germline V gene has CDR1 WNHNN and CDR2 SYGVQD (reference sequence). The CDR3 totals 14 residues. Here the CDR3 reads CASSTGTGSQPQHF. The CDR3 DNA reads as TGCGCCAGCAGTACCGGGACAGGGAGCCAGCCCCAGCATTTT.

The rearrangement joins TRBV10-3 to TRBJ2-1; 9 nucleotides match TRBD1. With V trimmed by 4 bases and J by 6 bases, 13 bases remained unmatched. Per germline, CDR1 ENHRY and CDR2 SYGVKD. The CDR3 totals 17 residues. The CDR3 protein is CAISANVGTGLTNEQFF. The CDR3 DNA is TGTGCCATCAGTGCCAATGTAGGGACAGGGCTTACCAATGAGCAGTTCTTC.

V and J are TRBV19 and TRBJ1-6; perhaps TRBD1 as D (5 bases). CDR3 length: 13 residues. V dropped 5 bases and J dropped 9 bases, with 11 bases sitting between them. Germline loops: CDR1 LNHDA, CDR2 SQIVND (reference sequence). The CDR3 nucleotides are TGTGCCAGTAGTTCCGGGACCCCTTCACCCCTCCACTTT. It encodes CASSSGTPSPLHF.

The chain carries TRBV2 and TRBJ2-2; either TRBD1 or TRBD2 may fit D (5 bases each). V was cut by 4 bases and J by 5 bases, with 14 bases left in between. The CDR3 runs to 15 residues. Germline CDR1 SNHLY, CDR2 FYNNEI. The CDR3 region has the DNA TGTGCCAGCAGTGGTCAGGGACCGCTGACCGGGGAGCTGTTTTTT. Its protein product is CASSGQGPLTGELFF. Supplemented by reference TRBV2 and TRBJ2-2, the full variable domain reads EPEVTQTPSHQVTQMGQEVILRCVPISNHLYFYWYRQILGQKVEFLVSFYNNEISEKSEIFDDQFSVERPDGSNFTLKIRSTKLEDSAMYFCASSGQGPLTGELFFGEGSRLTVL.

This clone was observed once. The chain uses TRBV7-3 and TRBJ1-2; D gene unclear. Germline-derived CDR1 and CDR2 are SGHTA and FQGTGA. CDR3 length equals 13 residues. Deletions cut 2 bases from V and 4 bases from J, with 8 bases between. This CDR3 reads CASSLEVGYGYTF. The CDR3 DNA sequence: TGTGCCAGCAGCTTAGAAGTTGGCTATGGCTACACCTTC.

The CDR3 is CASSRGQAKDGNTIYF. For the CDR3, the DNA is TGTGCCAGCTCACGAGGACAGGCAAAGGACGGAAACACCATATATTTT. The V and J genes are TRBV18 and TRBJ1-3; TRBD1 aligns across 7 bases. The V gene's germline CDR1 is KGHSH and CDR2 LQKENI. This CDR3 spans 16 amino acids. Losses at the gene ends were 4 bases for V and 4 bases for J; bases not matched to a gene: 10.

This chain joins TRBV19 and TRBJ1-5; perhaps TRBD1 as D (5 bases). CDR1 and CDR2 from the germline V gene are LNHDA and SQIVND (reference sequence). The CDR3 is made up of 15 amino acids. The germline V and J ends were trimmed by 0 bases and 5 bases, with 11 bases remaining between them. CDR3 DNA sequence: TGTGCCAGTAGTATAGATCTGGGGGTTCATCAGCCCCAGCATTTT. It translates to CASSIDLGVHQPQHF.

This chain links TRBV27 with TRBJ1-6; D unclear. Germline V gene lookup returns CDR1 MNHEY and CDR2 SMNVEV (reference sequence). V was clipped by 6 bases and J by 6 bases, with 12 bases between them. CDR3 length equals 14 residues. CDR3 in DNA: TGTGCCAGCAGATTTGAATATAGTAATTCACCCCTCCACTTT. Residues: CASRFEYSNSPLHF.

This clone was detected once. The rearrangement links TRBV7-8 to TRBJ1-2; no clear D. Germline loops: CDR1 SGHVS, CDR2 FQNEAQ. The CDR3 has 14 amino acids. The V and J ends lost 1 base and 6 bases respectively, with 12 bases between them. As DNA, the CDR3 is TGTGCCAGCAGCTTAGGGAAGGGAGTTGATGGCTACACCTTC. It specifies CASSLGKGVDGYTF.

This chain connects TRBV9 to TRBJ2-5; 12 bases align to TRBD2. From germline, CDR1 is SGDLS and CDR2 YYNGEE. CDR3 size: 15 residues. J was trimmed by 5 bases and V by 0 bases; bases with no gene match: 2. CDR3 loop: CASSVEGLAGETQYF. The DNA of the CDR3 is TGTGCCAGCAGCGTAGAGGGACTAGCGGGTGAGACCCAGTACTTC.

The rearrangement links TRBV2 to TRBJ2-7; D is undetermined. The CDR3 is made up of 12 amino acids. The germline V gene encodes CDR1 SNHLY and CDR2 FYNNEI. The V and J ends lost 7 bases and 3 bases respectively, with 10 bases between them. The CDR3 is CASTTGYYEQYF. The CDR3 DNA sequence: TGTGCCAGCACGACGGGTTACTACGAGCAGTACTTC.

This sequence joins TRBV7-2 and TRBJ2-5, with no clear D. The V gene's germline CDR1 is SGHTA and CDR2 FQGNSA. The length of the CDR3 is 14 residues. V gave up 6 bases and J gave up 7 bases, with 18 bases separating them. CDR3 sequence: CASRTGRFDGTQYF. CDR3 bases: TGTGCCAGCAGGACCGGACGGTTCGATGGGACCCAGTACTTC.

To note about this clone: Its ends do not fully match the called genes, so a read error is possible. The chain joins TRBV28 to TRBJ1-6; the match to TRBD1 covers 9 bases. CDR1 and CDR2 from the germline V gene are MDHEN and SYDVKM. The CDR3 runs 15 residues. Here the CDR3 reads CASNLAGTGSSPLHF. CDR3 nucleotide sequence: TGTGCCAGCAATTTAGCCGGGACAGGGAGTTCACCCCTCCACTTT.

The chain links TRBV5-6 to TRBJ2-2; 11 nucleotides line up with TRBD2. This CDR3 has 17 residues. The junction had 8 bases not matched to a gene; V was cut back by 2 bases and J by 5 bases. Germline V CDR1 and CDR2: SGHDT, YYEEEE. In DNA, the CDR3 is TGTGCCAGCAGCTTTCCAACTAGCGGGGGCCAGACCGGGGAGCTGTTTTTT. Amino acids: CASSFPTSGGQTGELFF.

This chain joins TRBV4-2 and TRBJ2-1; TRBD2 matches 10 bases. CDR3 length equals 16 residues. The V segment lost 0 bases and the J segment 4 bases; nucleotides outside the gene matches: 3. CDR1 and CDR2 from the germline V gene are LGHNA and YNFKEQ. As DNA, the CDR3 is TGTGCCAGCAGCCAAGACCGGACTAGCGGATACAATGAGCAGTTCTTC. Protein: CASSQDRTSGYNEQFF.

This sequence joins TRBV12-3 or TRBV12-4 and TRBJ1-5; unclear D gene. Trimming stripped 4 bases from V and 4 bases from J, with 5 bases between. The CDR3 contains 12 residues. The CDR3 DNA reads TGTGCCAGCAGTTGGGAGAATCAGCCCCAGCATTTT. Amino acid sequence: CASSWENQPQHF.